This T cell receptor beta chain is from a study of radiotherapy plus CTLA-4 blockade in lung cancer. Broader study findings: An expansion of tumor-derived TCR clones occurred in blood after radiotherapy plus ipilimumab. With interferon-beta, early dynamics of blood T cell clones were reported to best predict response.

TCRdb's table, derived via immunoSEQ multiplex PCR, lists solely in-frame clones and lacks some. The table shows about 70,000 clones, with 70% to 80% occurring only once. Germline loops: CDR1 SSHAT, CDR2 FNYEAQ (reference sequence). The CDR3 spans 15 residues. Concerning this clone itself: Its specificity is not known. One end of the junction does not line up with germline, which may come from a read error.

This receptor was taken from a human donor with non-small cell lung cancer who had a complete response to radiotherapy plus ipilimumab. The chain joins TRBV7-7 to TRBJ2-1; the D is unclear. Sequencing was performed on peripheral blood, taken from a patient treated with radiotherapy plus ipilimumab. DNA of the CDR3: TGTGCTAGCAGCTTAGGAGATAGCTCCTACAATGAGCAGTTCTTC. It translates to CASSLGDSSYNEQFF.